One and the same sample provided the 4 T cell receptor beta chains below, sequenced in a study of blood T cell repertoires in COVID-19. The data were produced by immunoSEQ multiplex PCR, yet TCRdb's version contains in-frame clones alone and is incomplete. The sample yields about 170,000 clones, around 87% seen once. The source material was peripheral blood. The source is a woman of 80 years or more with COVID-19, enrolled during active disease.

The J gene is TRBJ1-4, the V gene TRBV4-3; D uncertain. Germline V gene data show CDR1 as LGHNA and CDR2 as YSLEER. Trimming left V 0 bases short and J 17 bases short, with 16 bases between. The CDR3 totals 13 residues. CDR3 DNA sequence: TGCGCCAGCAGCCAAGATCTCGAGGGCTCGCGATTTTTT. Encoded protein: CASSQDLEGSRFF.

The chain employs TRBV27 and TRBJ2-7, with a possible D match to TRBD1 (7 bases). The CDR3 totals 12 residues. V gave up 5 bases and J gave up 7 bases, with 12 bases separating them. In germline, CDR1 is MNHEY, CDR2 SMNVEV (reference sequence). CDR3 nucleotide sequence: TGTGCCAGCAGTCACTCAGGGGGGGAGCAGTACTTC. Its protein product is CASSHSGGEQYF.

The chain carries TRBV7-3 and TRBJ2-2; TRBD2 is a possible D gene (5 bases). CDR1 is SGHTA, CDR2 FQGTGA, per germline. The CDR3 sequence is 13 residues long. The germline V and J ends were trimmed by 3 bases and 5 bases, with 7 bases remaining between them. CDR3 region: CASSFGGTGELFF. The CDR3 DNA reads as TGTGCCAGCAGCTTCGGCGGGACCGGGGAGCTGTTTTTT. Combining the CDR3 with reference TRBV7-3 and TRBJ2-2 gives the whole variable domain GAGVSQTPSNKVTEKGKYVELRCDPISGHTALYWYRQSLGQGPEFLIYFQGTGAADDSGLPNDRFFAVRPEGSVSTLKIQRTERGDSAVYLCASSFGGTGELFFGEGSRLTVL.

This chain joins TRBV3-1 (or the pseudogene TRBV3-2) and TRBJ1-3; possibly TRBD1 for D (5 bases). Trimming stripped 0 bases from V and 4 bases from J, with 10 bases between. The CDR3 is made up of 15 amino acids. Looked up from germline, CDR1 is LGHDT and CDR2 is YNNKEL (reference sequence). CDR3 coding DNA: TGTGCCAGCAGCCAAGATGCGGCAGGGGGAAACACCATATATTTT. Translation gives CASSQDAAGGNTIYF.